This T cell receptor beta chain was documented in a study of tumor and adjacent non-tumor tissue in lung cancer. Overall study: There were 11 to 13 adenocarcinoma, a couple of squamous cell carcinoma and 1 small cell lung cancer cases. Study-level findings and limits: Tumor tissue had significantly higher TCR diversity than normal lung. Shorter survival was associated with higher TCR diversity in tumors.

TCRbeta libraries were built with three rounds of nested PCR, modified from ARM-PCR. TCRdb re-derived calls from the multiplex PCR reads in MiXCR, one entry per CDR3 protein. This sample carries 90,000 or so distinct CDR3 sequences, roughly two thirds of them seen once, and the ten largest clones take approximately 15%. Ten or more counts support this clonotype. Its matching antigen is unknown. The germline gives CDR1 ENHRY, CDR2 SYGVKD. The CDR3 is made up of 14 amino acids. V lost 6 bases to trimming and J lost 7 bases; unmatched junction nucleotides: 6. This sample's RNA came from whole unsorted tissue.

Specimen: lung tumor tissue. The clonotype originates from an older man with non-small cell lung cancer. V gene TRBV10-3 combines with J gene TRBJ1-4, with 9 bases matching TRBD1. The CDR3 sequence is CAISTTGGSEKLFF. DNA for the CDR3: TGTGCCATCAGCACGACAGGGGGGAGTGAAAAACTGTTTTTT.